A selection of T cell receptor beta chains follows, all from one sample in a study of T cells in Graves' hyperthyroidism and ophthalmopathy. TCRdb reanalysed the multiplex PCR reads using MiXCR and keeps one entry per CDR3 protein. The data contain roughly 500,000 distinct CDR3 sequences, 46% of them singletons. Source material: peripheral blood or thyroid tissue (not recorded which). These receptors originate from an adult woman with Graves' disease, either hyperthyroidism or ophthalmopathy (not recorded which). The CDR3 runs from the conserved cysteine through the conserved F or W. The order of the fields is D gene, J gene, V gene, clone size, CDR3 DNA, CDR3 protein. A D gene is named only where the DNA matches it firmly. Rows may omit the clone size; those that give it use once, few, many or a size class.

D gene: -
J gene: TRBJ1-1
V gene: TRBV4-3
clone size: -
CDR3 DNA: TGCGCCAGCAGCCCAGGAATTTCGGGCGGCACTGAAGCTTTCTTT
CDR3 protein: CASSPGISGGTEAFF

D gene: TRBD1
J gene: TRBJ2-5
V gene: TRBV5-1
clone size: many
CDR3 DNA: TGCGCCAGCAGCTTGGGGGACAGGGTCTCAGAGACCCAGTACTTC
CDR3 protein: CASSLGDRVSETQYF

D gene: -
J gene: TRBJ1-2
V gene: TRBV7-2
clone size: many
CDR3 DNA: TGTGCCAGCACCTACCTGACTGCTAACTATGGCTACACCTTC
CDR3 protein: CASTYLTANYGYTF

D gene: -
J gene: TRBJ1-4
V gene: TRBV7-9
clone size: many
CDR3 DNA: TGTGCCAGCAGCTCCCACCAGGGGTTGTTCCCTAGGACTAATGAAAAACTGTTTTTT
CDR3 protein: CASSSHQGLFPRTNEKLFF

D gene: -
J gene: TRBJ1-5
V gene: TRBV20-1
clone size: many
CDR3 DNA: TGCAGTGCTAGTCTGCGCAATCAGCCCCAGCATTTT
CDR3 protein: CSASLRNQPQHF

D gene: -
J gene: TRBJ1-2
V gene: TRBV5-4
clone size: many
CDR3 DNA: TGTGCCAGCAGCTTGGGACAGTTGGCTAACTATGGCTACACCTTC
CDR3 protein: CASSLGQLANYGYTF

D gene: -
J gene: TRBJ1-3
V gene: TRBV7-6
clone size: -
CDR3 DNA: TGTGCCAGCAGGGCGGGAATCTCCTCTGGAAACACCATATATTTT
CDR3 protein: CASRAGISSGNTIYF

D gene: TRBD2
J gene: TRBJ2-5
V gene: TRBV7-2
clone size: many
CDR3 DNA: TGTGCCAGCAGCTTAGAGACTAGCGGGAGTAGGTCCCAGTACTTC
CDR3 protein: CASSLETSGSRSQYF

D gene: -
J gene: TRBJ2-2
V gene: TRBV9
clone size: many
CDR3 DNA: TGTGCCAGCAGCGTATACGATACCGGGGAGCTGTTTTTT
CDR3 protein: CASSVYDTGELFF

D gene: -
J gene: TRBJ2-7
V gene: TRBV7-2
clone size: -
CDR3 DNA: TGTGCCAGCAGCCTCGGGGGCGTAAGTAGAGCTTACGAGCAGTACTTC
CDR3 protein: CASSLGGVSRAYEQYF

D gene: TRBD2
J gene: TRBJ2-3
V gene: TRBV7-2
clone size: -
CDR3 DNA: TGTGCCAGCAGCTTCATATCTAGCGGGAGGGGCCCAGATACGCAGTATTTT
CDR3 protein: CASSFISSGRGPDTQYF

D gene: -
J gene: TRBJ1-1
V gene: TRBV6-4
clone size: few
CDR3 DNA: TGTGCCAGCAGTGACTCGACGGGGAACACTGAAGCTTTCTTT
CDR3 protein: CASSDSTGNTEAFF

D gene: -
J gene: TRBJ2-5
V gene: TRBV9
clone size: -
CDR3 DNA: TGTGCCAGCAGCGTAACTCAAGGCCAAGAGACCCAGTACTTC
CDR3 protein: CASSVTQGQETQYF

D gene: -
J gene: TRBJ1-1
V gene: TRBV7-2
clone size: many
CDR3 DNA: TGTGCCAGCAGCTTAACGAGGGTACGGACTGAAGCTTTCTTT
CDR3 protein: CASSLTRVRTEAFF

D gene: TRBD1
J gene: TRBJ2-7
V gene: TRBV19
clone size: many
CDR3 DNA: TGTGCCAGTGGACGGACAGGGAACAACGAGCAGTACTTC
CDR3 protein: CASGRTGNNEQYF

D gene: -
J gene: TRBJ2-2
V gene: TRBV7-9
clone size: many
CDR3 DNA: TGTGCCACCTTCTACGGGGAGCTGTTTTTT
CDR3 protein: CATFYGELFF

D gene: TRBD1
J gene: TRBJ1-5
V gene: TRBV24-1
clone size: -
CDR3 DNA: TGTGCCACCAGTGAGCCCGGGACAGGCAATAATCAGCCCCAGCATTTT
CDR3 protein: CATSEPGTGNNQPQHF

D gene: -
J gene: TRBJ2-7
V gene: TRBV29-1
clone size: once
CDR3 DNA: TGCAGCGTTGCCCCTAGATCCTACGAGCAGTACTTC
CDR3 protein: CSVAPRSYEQYF

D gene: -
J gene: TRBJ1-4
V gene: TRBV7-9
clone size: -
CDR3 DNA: TGTGCCAGCAGCACCGAGGGCGGGACTGAAAAACTGTTTTTT
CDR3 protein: CASSTEGGTEKLFF

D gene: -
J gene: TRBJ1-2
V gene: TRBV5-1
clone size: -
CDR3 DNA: TGCGCCAGCAGCGACGAGGGGCACGCAGGGGTCGGCTATGGCTACACCTTC
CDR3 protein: CASSDEGHAGVGYGYTF

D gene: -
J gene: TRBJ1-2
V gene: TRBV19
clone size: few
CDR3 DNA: TGTGCCAGTATGGTCGGTGCGGCCCAAAGAGTCGGCTATGGCTACACCTTC
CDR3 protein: CASMVGAAQRVGYGYTF

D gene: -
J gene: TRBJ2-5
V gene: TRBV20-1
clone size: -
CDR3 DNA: TGCAGTGTGAGGAAGGGCCAGTACTTC
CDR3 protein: CSVRKGQYF

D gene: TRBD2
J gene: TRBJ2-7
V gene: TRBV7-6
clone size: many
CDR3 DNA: TGTGCCAGCAGCTTTGGCCGCGGGACTAGCGGCCAGAGAGAGCAGTACTTC
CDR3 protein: CASSFGRGTSGQREQYF

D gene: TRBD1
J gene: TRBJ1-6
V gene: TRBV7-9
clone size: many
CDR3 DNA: TGTGCCAGCAGCTTACAACAGGGGAATTCACCCCTCCACTTT
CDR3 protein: CASSLQQGNSPLHF

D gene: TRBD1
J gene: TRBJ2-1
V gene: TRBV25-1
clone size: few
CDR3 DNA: TGTGCCAGCACGCAAAGACAGGGTTGGACCAATGAGCAGTTCTTC
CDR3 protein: CASTQRQGWTNEQFF

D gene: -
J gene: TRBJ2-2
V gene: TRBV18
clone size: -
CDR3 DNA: TGTGCCAGCTCACCACCCGGCTTTGTCGGGACCGGGGAGCTGTTTTTT
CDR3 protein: CASSPPGFVGTGELFF

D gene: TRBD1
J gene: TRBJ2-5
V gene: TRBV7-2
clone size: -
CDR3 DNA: TGTGCCAGCAGGCTGCGACAGGGGGTCCCAAGGGAGACCCAGTACTTC
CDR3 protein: CASRLRQGVPRETQYF

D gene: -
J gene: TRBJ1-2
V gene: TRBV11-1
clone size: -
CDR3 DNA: TGTGCCAGCAGGGGATCGGCCTTGGGTGGCTACACCTTC
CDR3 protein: CASRGSALGGYTF

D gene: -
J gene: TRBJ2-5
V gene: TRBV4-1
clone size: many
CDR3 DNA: TGCGCCAGCAGCCAGGGCGACAGGGTGGGAGGCCAAGAGACCCAGTACTTC
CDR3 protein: CASSQGDRVGGQETQYF

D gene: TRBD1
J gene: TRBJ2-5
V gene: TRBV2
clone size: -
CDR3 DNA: TGTGCCATCAGTCTGGGACAGGGGGCACGAGAGACCCAGTACTTC
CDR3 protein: CAISLGQGARETQYF

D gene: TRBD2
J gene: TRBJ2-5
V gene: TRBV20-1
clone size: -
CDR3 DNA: TGCAGTGCTACCCGCCCCATGTCGGGAGGCCCCCAAGAGACCCAGTACTTC
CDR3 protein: CSATRPMSGGPQETQYF

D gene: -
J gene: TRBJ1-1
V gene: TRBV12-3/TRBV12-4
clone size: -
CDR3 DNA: TGTGCCAGCACCTACGGTGAGATGAACACTGAAGCTTTCTTT
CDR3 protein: CASTYGEMNTEAFF

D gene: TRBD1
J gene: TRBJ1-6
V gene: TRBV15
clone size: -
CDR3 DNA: TGTGCCACCAGCAGGAGACAGGGGGGAAATTCACCCCTCCACTTT
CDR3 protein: CATSRRQGGNSPLHF

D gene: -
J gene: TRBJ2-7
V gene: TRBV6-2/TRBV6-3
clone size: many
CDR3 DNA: TGTGCCAGCAGCTTCAATATTGGGGCAGAGCAGTACTTC
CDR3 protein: CASSFNIGAEQYF

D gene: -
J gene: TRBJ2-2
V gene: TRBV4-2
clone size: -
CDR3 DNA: TGTGCCAGCAGCCGCCCTCCTTTCAGGCCTAACACCGGGAAGCTGTTTTTC
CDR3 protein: CASSRPPFRPNTGKLFF

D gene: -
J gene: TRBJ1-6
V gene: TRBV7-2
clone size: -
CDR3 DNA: TGTGCCAGCAGCCCCAGGGTTCTCACCTATAATTCACCCCTCCACTTT
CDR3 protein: CASSPRVLTYNSPLHF

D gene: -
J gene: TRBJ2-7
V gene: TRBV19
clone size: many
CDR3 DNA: TGTGCCAGTAGCCCCCCAGGGACCTACGAGCAGTACTTC
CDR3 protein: CASSPPGTYEQYF

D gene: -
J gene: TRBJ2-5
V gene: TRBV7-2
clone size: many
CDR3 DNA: TGTGCCAGCAGCTTTCAAACGGGCCAAGAGACCCAGTACTTC
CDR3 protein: CASSFQTGQETQYF

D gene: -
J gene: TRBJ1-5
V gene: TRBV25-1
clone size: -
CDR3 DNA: TGTGCCAGCAGTGACCATACAGGGAATAGCAATCAGCCCCAGCATTTT
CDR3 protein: CASSDHTGNSNQPQHF

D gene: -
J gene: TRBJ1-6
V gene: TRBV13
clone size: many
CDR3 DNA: TGTGCCAGCCGAGCGAGCTCCTATAATTCACCCCTCCACTTT
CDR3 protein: CASRASSYNSPLHF

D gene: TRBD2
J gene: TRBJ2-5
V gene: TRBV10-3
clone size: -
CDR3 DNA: TGTGCCGCCGGGACTAGCGGGATGATGGAGACCCAGTACTTC
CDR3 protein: CAAGTSGMMETQYF

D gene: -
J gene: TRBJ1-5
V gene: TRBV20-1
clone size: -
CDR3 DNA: TGCAGTGCGTTGCGGGGGGACAGCAATCAGCCCCAGCATTTT
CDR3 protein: CSALRGDSNQPQHF